The clone carrying this T cell receptor beta chain was found a few times. This sample was included in a study of response to subunit inactivated influenza vaccine. TCRdb independently ran MiXCR on the RT-PCR reads; one entry per CDR3 protein. The table has about 540,000 distinct CDR3 sequences, roughly 25% seen once; the top ten hold 2.8%. CDR3 size: 16 residues. The V end lost 6 bases, the J end lost 0 bases, and 15 bases lay between the germline ends. A further study also used this sample, focusing on T cells expressing NK-cell markers. That paper adds: What made the TCR beta cDNA was 5'RACE template switching with UMIs. The study drew TCR beta repertoires from sorted CD3+CD56+NKG2C+, CD3+CD56+NKG2C- and CD3+CD56-NKG2C+ T cells. The eight sequenced donors comprised seven who were HCMV-seropositive and one who was seronegative. In a group of about six donors, dominant NKG2C+ clonotypes represented about 1.0-7.5% of CD8+ T cells.

This specimen was CD4+ T cells sorted from PBMCs, taken 12 days after vaccination. The J gene is TRBJ2-1, the V gene TRBV12-3 or TRBV12-4; D is possibly TRBD1 (5 bases). This clonotype was obtained from a man in his fifties who received an inactivated influenza vaccine. The DNA of the CDR3 is TGTGCCAGCAGCCAAGGGGTACTGAGCTCCTACAATGAGCAGTTCTTC. Translated, it gives CASSQGVLSSYNEQFF.